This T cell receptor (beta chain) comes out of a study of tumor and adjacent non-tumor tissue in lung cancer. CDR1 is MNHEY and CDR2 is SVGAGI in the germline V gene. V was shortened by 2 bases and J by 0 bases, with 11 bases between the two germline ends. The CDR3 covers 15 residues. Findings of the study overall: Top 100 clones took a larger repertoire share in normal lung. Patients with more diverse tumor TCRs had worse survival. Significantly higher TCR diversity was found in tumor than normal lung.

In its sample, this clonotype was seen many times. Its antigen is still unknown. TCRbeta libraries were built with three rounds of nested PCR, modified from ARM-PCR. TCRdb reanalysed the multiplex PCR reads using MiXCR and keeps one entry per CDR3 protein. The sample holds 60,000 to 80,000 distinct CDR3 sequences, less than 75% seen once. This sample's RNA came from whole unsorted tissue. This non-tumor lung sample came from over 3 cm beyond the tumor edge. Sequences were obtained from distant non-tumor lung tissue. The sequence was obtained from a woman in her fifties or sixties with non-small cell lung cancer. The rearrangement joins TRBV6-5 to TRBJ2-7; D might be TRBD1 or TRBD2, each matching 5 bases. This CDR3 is CASSYGTGLSYEQYF. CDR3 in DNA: TGTGCCAGCAGTTACGGAACGGGGCTCTCCTACGAGCAGTACTTC.